This T cell receptor (beta chain) is drawn from a study of blood T cell repertoires in COVID-19. Using immunoSEQ multiplex PCR, the repertoire was profiled, and TCRdb retains in-frame clones only, with some absent. The table records about 74,000 clones, around nine tenths of them present only once. With 5 bases removed from V and 2 bases from J, the gap between germline ends came to 20 bases. This CDR3 is built from 17 residues. CDR1 and CDR2 from the germline V gene are MDHEN and SYDVKM. J is TRBJ2-3 and V is TRBV28; tentative D call: TRBD2 (6 bases). This TCR came from a man in his 70s with active or convalescent COVID-19. The specimen was peripheral blood. CDR3: CASSVRTGSSITDTQYF. The DNA of the CDR3 is TGTGCCAGCAGTGTGCGGACCGGGAGTTCGATCACAGATACGCAGTATTTT.